This TCR beta chain is drawn from a study of metastatic and nonmetastatic thyroid tumors. TCRdb ran MiXCR on the PCR reads. Among 15,000 to 20,000 clones listed, around 22% were seen once. All patients reached thyroid surgery having received no treatment beforehand. The CDR3 totals 15 residues. V was pared by 2 bases and J by 6 bases, with 13 bases between. This clone was recorded a few times. This chain connects TRBV12-3 or TRBV12-4 to TRBJ2-2, with D tentatively TRBD1 (5 bases). The sample was adjacent normal tissue. This receptor was obtained from a female donor with papillary thyroid cancer or a benign thyroid nodule (not recorded which). Some clones in this sample may be carry-over from other donors' samples. The CDR3 loop reads CASSLTGSRAGELFF. CDR3 bases: TGTGCCAGCAGTTTAACAGGCAGCAGGGCCGGGGAGCTGTTTTTT.